This T cell receptor (beta chain) is from a study of regulatory T cells in long-lasting Graves disease. Study in general: Over 5 years of antithyroid drugs with positive TSH receptor antibodies was taken to mean persistent Graves' disease. General study findings and limits: Segments TRBV28, TRBJ1-2 and TRBJ2-5 showed preferential usage in persistent disease.

The CDR3 length is 15 residues. V was cut by 2 bases and J by 8 bases, with 15 bases left in between. The germline V gene encodes CDR1 MNHNS and CDR2 SASEGT. Time point described: persistent/refractory GD, antithyroid drugs over 5 years with positive TRAb. Extracted RNA from PBMCs served as the source of the TCR library. Blood from the periphery, about 9.2 milliliters in all, was drawn into EDTA tubes. Arm-PCR of CDR3 regions with iRepertoire HTBI primers generated TCR beta libraries. A single record per CDR3 protein comes from TCRdb applying MiXCR to the multiplex PCR reads. The table shows 350,000 to 500,000 distinct CDR3 sequences, with 20% to 25% occurring only once. Many counts were recorded for this clonotype. Its antigen is as yet unknown.

The chain combines TRBV6-1 with TRBJ2-2, with D perhaps TRBD1 or TRBD2 (6 bases each). The origin of this receptor is a female donor with Graves disease. The sample was peripheral blood mononuclear cells (PBMCs), taken when the disease was refractory, from a patient treated with antithyroid drugs. CDR3 in amino acids: CASSEWLGGLGELFF. CDR3 coding DNA: TGTGCCAGCAGTGAATGGTTAGGGGGGCTGGGGGAGCTGTTTTTT.